This is a list of T cell receptor beta chains from one sample in a study of cytomegalovirus exposure and HLA in healthy donors. Some clones are missing from TCRdb's copy, which holds only in-frame ones; the method was immunoSEQ multiplex PCR. The top ten hold 0.5% to 0.85% of the sample, which has roughly 140,000 clones, about 79% seen once. Sequencing was performed on PBMCs. The receptor set was obtained from a male donor in good health and CMV-seronegative. Both conserved end residues are trimmed from each CDR3.

V gene,J gene,CDR3 protein
TRBV2,TRBJ2-2,ASSFVGVGELF
TRBV10-3,TRBJ1-1,AISEEGDTEAF
TRBV7-8,TRBJ2-2,ASSSEQGRNTGELF
TRBV7-6,TRBJ2-1,ASSLVQGGTSYNEQF
TRBV28,TRBJ1-1,ASGGGNTEAF
TRBV19,TRBJ1-1,ASSIWAPNTNTEAF
TRBV19,TRBJ2-7,ASRGDRGHEQY
TRBV9,TRBJ2-1,ASSPLGSGGRGEQF
TRBV7-9,TRBJ2-1,ASSSRTSGSNEQF
TRBV15,TRBJ2-2,ATSRVRTTGELF
TRBV29-1,TRBJ2-7,SVGRRLGDSEQY
TRBV5-4,TRBJ1-6,ASSKGVGASSPLH
TRBV19,TRBJ1-5,ASSLGTGGSQPQH
TRBV15,TRBJ1-2,ATSREDTPSGYT
TRBV18,TRBJ1-1,ASSPWGDTEAF
TRBV10-3,TRBJ1-4,AISEQGALEKLF
TRBV7-9,TRBJ2-7,ASSLDLGQYEQY
TRBV6-5,TRBJ1-6,ASRARQGINSPLH
TRBV5-6,TRBJ1-3,ASSLGPGGSGNTIY
TRBV30,TRBJ1-1,AWSPSTLGNTEAF
TRBV27,TRBJ2-7,ASSLPHDSYEQY
TRBV2,TRBJ1-2,ASSPQGSGYT
TRBV19,TRBJ2-1,ASSIVGQAYNEQF
TRBV6-1,TRBJ2-7,ASSDAPGLDRAWQY
TRBV2,TRBJ2-2,ASTAARSTGELF
TRBV5-6,TRBJ1-1,ASSVLSSRNTEAF
TRBV6-6,TRBJ2-1,ASSTLRGDNEQF
TRBV7-9,TRBJ1-2,ASSLSGTAFYGYT
TRBV7-9,TRBJ2-7,ASSAAGFYEQY
TRBV11-1,TRBJ2-7,ASSLAPQGTYEQY
TRBV5-1,TRBJ1-2,ASSPDGAYYGYT
TRBV11-3,TRBJ2-1,ASARQGRVDEQF
TRBV18,TRBJ2-7,ASSPSSYEQY
TRBV5-6,TRBJ2-3,ASSRQGARWDTQY
TRBV6-1,TRBJ1-5,ASSEGPTGGQPQH
TRBV6-4,TRBJ2-3,ASSPSGGAVDTQY
TRBV4-3,TRBJ1-1,ASSQYRGNTEAF
TRBV7-3,TRBJ1-2,ASSSPGTGRYGYT
TRBV9,TRBJ2-1,ASSVRQGGGDEQF
TRBV5-1,TRBJ2-3,ASRALSGGTDTQY
TRBV18,TRBJ1-2,ASSPGDKNYGYT
TRBV4-1,TRBJ1-1,ASSRSGTGFSPLMNTEAF
TRBV6-6,TRBJ2-3,ASSFGGNTDTQY
TRBV5-1,TRBJ2-7,ASSSTGTGVGEQY
TRBV19,TRBJ1-2,ASSLTEQGAGYGYT
TRBV11-1,TRBJ2-2,ASSLGRTSGRTGELF
TRBV7-9,TRBJ1-2,SSSLAEGIYGYT
TRBV6-4,TRBJ2-3,ASSDRGADTQY
TRBV27,TRBJ2-1,ASSSDQGGNSHHEQF
TRBV7-2,TRBJ1-4,ASSLGTEGKLF
TRBV10-2,TRBJ2-2,ASKRTGVGGELF
TRBV11-3,TRBJ2-2,ASSILAGGGELF
TRBV6-4,TRBJ2-2,ASSEDATSTGELF
TRBV11-1,TRBJ2-5,ASSFTRTAIQETQY
TRBV14,TRBJ2-7,ASSRRDREY
TRBV19,TRBJ2-1,ASSRVEPVSYNEQF
TRBV6-6,TRBJ2-1,ASSYSTSHEQF
TRBV9,TRBJ1-1,ASRTPGETDTEAF
TRBV30,TRBJ1-1,AWTRQGNTEAF